This TCR beta chain was sequenced for a study of blood T cell repertoires in COVID-19. Germline CDR1 SGHRS, CDR2 YFSETQ. After removal of 5 bases from V and 2 bases from J, the junction contained 6 bases not matched to a gene. The CDR3 has 16 amino acids. The method was immunoSEQ multiplex PCR; TCRdb's version includes in-frame clones alone and lacks a portion of them. In the table there are about 240,000 clones, around 86% of which are singletons. This clone has a handful of counts. Material: peripheral blood. This clonotype was sampled from a woman older than 75 with COVID-19, enrolled during active disease. The chain is built from TRBV5-1 and TRBJ2-3; TRBD2 aligns across 12 bases. CDR3: CASSSTSGRSTDTQYF. CDR3 sequence (DNA): TGCGCCAGCAGTTCGACTAGCGGGAGATCCACAGATACGCAGTATTTT. The full variable domain, with the rest looked up from reference TRBV5-1 and TRBJ2-3, is KAGVTQTPRYLIKTRGQQVTLSCSPISGHRSVSWYQQTPGQGLQFLFEYFSETQRNKGNFPGRFSGRQFSNSRSEMNVSTLELGDSALYLCASSSTSGRSTDTQYFGPGTRLTVL.